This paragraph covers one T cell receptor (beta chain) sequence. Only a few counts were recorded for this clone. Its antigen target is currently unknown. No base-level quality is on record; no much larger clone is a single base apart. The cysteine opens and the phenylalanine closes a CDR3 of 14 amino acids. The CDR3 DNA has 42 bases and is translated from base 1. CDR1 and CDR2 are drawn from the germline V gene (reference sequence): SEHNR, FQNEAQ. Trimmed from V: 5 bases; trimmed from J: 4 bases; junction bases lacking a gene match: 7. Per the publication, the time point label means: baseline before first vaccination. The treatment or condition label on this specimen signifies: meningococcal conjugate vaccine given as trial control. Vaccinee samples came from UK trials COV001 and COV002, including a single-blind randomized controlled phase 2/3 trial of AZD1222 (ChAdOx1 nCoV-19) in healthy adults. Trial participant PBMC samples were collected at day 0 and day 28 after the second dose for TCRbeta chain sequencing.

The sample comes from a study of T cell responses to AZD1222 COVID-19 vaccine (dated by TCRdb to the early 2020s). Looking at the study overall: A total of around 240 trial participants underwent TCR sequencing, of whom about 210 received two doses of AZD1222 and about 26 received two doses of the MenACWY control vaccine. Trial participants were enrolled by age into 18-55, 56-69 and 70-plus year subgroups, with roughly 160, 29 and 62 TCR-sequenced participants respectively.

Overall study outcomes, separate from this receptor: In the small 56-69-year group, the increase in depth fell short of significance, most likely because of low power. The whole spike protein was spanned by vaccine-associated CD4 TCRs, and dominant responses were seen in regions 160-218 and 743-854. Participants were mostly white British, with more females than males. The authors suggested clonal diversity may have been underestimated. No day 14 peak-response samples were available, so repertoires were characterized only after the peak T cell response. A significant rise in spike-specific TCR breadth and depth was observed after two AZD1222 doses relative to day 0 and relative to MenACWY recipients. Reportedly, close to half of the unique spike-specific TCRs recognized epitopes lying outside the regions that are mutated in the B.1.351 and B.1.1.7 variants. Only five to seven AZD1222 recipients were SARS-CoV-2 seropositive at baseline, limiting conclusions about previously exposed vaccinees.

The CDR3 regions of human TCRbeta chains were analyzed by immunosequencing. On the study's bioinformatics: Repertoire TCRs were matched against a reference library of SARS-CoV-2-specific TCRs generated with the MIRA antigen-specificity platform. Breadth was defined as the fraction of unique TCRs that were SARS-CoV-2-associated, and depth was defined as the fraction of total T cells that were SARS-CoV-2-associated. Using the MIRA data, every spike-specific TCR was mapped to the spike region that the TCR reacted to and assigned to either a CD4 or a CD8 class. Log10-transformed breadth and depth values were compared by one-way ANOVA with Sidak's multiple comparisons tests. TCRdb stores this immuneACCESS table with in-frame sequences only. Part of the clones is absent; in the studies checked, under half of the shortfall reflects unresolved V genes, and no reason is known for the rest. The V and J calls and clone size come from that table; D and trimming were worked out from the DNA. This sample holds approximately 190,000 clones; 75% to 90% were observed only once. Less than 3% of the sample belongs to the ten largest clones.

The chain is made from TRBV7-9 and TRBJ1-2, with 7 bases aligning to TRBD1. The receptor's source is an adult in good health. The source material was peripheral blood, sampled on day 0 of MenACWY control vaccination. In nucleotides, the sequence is TGTGCCAGCAGCGTAGACAGGGCCATCTATGGCTACACCTTC. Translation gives CASSVDRAIYGYTF.